This note documents a single TCR beta chain sequence. V lost 8 bases to trimming and J lost 7 bases, with 8 bases between them. Germline CDR1 is SSHAT and CDR2 is FNYEAQ (reference sequence). The CDR3 is 11 residues long. The source of the sample is a study of blood T cell repertoires in COVID-19. As for the study in general: Specimens from acute and convalescent COVID-19 originated in the United States, Italy and Spain.

Profiling relied on immunoSEQ multiplex PCR, and the TCRdb table lists in-frame clones only, not all of them. The sample has 60,000 or so clones, roughly 85% seen once. The source material was peripheral blood. The receptor comes from a human donor in a cohort sampled during active COVID-19. This sequence joins TRBV7-7 and TRBJ2-2, with D perhaps TRBD2 (6 bases). Here the CDR3 DNA reads TGTGCCAGCGAGGGAGGCGGGGAGCTGTTTTTT. Residues: CASEGGGELFF.